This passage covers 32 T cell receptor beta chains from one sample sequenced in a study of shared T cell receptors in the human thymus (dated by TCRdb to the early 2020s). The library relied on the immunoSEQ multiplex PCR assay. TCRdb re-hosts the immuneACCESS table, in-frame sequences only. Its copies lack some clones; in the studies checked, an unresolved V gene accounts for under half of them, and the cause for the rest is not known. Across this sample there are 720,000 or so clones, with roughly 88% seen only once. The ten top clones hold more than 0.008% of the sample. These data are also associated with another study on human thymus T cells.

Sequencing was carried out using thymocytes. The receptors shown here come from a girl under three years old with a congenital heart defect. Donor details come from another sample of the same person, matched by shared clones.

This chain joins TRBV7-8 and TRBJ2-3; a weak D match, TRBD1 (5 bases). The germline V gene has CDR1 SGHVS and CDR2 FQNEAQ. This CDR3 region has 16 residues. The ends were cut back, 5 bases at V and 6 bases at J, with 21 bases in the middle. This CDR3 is CASSPGSRRRVDTQYF. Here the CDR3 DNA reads TGTGCCAGCAGCCCCGGGTCCCGGCGCAGGGTTGATACGCAGTATTTT.

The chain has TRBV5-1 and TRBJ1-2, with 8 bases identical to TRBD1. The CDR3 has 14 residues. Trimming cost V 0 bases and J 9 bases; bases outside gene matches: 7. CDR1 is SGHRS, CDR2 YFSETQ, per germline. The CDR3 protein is CASSLEPTGERYTF. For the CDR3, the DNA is TGCGCCAGCAGCTTGGAACCGACAGGGGAGCGCTACACCTTC.

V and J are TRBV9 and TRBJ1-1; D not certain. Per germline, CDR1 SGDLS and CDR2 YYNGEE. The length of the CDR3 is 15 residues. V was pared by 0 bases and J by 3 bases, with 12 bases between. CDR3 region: CASSVETGNHTEAFF. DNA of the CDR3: TGTGCCAGCAGCGTAGAAACGGGAAACCACACTGAAGCTTTCTTT.

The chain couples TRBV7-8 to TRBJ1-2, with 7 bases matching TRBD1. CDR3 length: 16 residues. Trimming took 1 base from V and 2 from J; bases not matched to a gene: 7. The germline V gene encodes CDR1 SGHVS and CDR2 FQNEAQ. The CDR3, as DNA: TGTGCCAGCAGCTTAGTTCGGACAGGCTCAAACTATGGCTACACCTTC. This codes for CASSLVRTGSNYGYTF.

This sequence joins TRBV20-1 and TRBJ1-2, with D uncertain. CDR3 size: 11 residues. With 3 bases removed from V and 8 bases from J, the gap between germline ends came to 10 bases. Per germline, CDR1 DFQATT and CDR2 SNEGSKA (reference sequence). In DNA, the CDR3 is TGCAGTGCTAGCTGTAGTTGGGGCTACACCTTC. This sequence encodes CSASCSWGYTF.

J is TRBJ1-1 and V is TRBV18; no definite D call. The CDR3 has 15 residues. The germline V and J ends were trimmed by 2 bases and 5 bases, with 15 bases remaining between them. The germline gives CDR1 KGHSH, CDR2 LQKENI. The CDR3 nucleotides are TGTGCCAGCTCACCAATAATAGGGAGGAGGACTGAAGCTTTCTTT. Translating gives CASSPIIGRRTEAFF.

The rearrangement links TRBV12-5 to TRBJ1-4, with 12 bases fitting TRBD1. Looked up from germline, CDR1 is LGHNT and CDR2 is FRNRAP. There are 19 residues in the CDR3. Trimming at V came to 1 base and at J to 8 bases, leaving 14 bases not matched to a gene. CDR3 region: CASGLASGQGALGCEKLFF. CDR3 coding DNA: TGTGCTAGTGGTTTGGCCTCGGGACAGGGGGCGCTTGGGTGCGAAAAACTGTTTTTT.

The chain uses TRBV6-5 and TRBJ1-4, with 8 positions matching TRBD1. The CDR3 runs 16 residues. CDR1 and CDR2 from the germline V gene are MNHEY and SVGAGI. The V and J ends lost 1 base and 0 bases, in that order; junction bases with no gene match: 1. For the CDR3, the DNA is TGTGCCAGCAGTTACTACAGGGGGGCAACTAATGAAAAACTGTTTTTT. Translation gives CASSYYRGATNEKLFF.

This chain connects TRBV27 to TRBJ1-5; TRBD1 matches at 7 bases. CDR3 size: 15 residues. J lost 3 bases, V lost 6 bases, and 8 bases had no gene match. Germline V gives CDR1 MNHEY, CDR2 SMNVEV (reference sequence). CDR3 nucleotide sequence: TGTGCCAGCAGCGCTGACAGGGTTCACAATCAGCCCCAGCATTTT. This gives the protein CASSADRVHNQPQHF.

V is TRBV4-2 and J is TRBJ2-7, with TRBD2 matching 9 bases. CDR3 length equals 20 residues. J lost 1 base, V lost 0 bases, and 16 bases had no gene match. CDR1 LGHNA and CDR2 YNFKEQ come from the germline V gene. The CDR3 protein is CASSQDEGRAERGESYEQYF. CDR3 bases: TGTGCCAGCAGCCAAGATGAGGGGCGGGCGGAGCGGGGGGAATCCTACGAGCAGTACTTC.

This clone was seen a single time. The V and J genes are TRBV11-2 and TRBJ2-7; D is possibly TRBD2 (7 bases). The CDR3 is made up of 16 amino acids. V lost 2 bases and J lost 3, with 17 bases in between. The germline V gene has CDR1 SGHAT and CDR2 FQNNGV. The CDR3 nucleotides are TGTGCCAGCAGCTTAAGGGGGGGCGCCGATATCTACGAGCAGTACTTC. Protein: CASSLRGGADIYEQYF.

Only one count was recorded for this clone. The DNA for the CDR3 is TGCGCCAGCAGCCACTCCAGCACAGATACGCAGTATTTT. It translates to CASSHSSTDTQYF. The rearrangement links TRBV4-3 to TRBJ2-3; D unclear. V dropped 3 bases and J dropped 0 bases, with 4 bases sitting between them. The germline gives CDR1 LGHNA, CDR2 YSLEER. The CDR3 totals 13 residues.

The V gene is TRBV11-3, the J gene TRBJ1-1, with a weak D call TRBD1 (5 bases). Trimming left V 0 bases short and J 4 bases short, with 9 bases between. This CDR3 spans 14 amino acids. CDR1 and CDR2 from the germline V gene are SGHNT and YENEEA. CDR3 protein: CASSLDLGGTEAFF. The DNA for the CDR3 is TGTGCCAGCAGCTTAGATTTGGGGGGCACTGAAGCTTTCTTT.

The CDR3 DNA sequence: TGCGCCAGCAGCCCCGCAGGGTTAATAAATGAAAAACTGTTTTTT. It encodes CASSPAGLINEKLFF. V and J are TRBV5-1 and TRBJ1-4, with D possibly matching TRBD1 (5 bases). Germline V gene lookup returns CDR1 SGHRS and CDR2 YFSETQ. The CDR3 has 15 amino acids. Trimming left V 4 bases short and J 5 bases short, with 15 bases between.

CDR3 nucleotides: TGCGCCAGCAGCCACGGGGAGGCTGAAGCTTTCTTT. This gives the protein CASSHGEAEAFF. This chain links TRBV5-1 with TRBJ1-1; D uncertain. The germline V gene has CDR1 SGHRS and CDR2 YFSETQ. The CDR3 length is 12 residues. V was clipped by 4 bases and J by 6 bases, with 10 bases between them.

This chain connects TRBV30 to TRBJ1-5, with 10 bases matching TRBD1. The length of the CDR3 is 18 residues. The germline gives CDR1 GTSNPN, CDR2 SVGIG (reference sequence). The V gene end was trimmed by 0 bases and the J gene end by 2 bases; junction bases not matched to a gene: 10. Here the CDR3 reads CAWSVRGQGTVGNQPQHF. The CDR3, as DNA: TGTGCCTGGAGTGTAAGGGGACAGGGGACTGTTGGCAATCAGCCCCAGCATTTT.

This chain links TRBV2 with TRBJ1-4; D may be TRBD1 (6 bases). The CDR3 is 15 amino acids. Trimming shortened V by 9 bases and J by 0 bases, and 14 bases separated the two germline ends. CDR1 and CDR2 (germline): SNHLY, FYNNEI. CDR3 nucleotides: TGTGCCAGACGACAGGACGTAACAACTAATGAAAAACTGTTTTTT. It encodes CARRQDVTTNEKLFF.

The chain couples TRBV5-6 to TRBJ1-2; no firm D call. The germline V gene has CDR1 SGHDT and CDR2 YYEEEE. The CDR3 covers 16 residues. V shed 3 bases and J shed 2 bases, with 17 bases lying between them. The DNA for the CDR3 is TGTGCCAGCAGCTATCCTCGACACGAAGAAAACTATGGCTACACCTTC. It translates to CASSYPRHEENYGYTF.

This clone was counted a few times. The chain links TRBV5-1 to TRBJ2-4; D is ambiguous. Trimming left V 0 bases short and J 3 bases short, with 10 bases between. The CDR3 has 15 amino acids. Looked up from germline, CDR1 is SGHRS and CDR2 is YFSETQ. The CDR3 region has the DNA TGCGCCAGCAGCTTGGCCGGCTCAGGCAAAAACATTCAGTACTTC. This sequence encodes CASSLAGSGKNIQYF.

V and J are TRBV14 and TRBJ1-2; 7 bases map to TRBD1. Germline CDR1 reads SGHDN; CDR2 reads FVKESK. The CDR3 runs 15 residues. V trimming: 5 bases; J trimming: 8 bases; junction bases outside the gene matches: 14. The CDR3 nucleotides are TGTGCCAGCAGCGAACGACCGGACAGGTTGGGGGGCTACACCTTC. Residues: CASSERPDRLGGYTF.

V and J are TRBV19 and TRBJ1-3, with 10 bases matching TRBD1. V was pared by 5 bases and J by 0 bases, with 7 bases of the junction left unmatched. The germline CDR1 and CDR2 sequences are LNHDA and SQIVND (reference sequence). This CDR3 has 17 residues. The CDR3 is CASSSRDRGSSGNTIYF. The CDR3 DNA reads TGTGCCAGTAGTTCCCGGGACAGGGGCAGCTCTGGAAACACCATATATTTT.

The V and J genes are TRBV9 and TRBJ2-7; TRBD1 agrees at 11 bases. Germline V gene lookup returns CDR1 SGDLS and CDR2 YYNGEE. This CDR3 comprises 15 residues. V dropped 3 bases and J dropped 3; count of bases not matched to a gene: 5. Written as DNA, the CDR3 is TGTGCCAGCAGCGCGACCGGGACAGGGGGCTACGAGCAGTACTTC. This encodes CASSATGTGGYEQYF.

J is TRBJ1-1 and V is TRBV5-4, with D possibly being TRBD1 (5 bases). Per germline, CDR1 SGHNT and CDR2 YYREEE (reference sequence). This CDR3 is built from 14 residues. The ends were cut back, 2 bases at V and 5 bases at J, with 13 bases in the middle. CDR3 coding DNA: TGTGCCAGCAGCTTCGGGGGAAATAGTACTGAAGCTTTCTTT. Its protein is CASSFGGNSTEAFF.

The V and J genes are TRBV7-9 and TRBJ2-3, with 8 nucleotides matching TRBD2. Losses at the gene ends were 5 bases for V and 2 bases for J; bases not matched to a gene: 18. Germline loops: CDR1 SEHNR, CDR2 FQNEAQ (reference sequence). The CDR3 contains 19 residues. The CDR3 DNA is TGTGCCAGCAGCAAATGGCCGGGGACTAGACTTCACTACACAGATACGCAGTATTTT. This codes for CASSKWPGTRLHYTDTQYF.

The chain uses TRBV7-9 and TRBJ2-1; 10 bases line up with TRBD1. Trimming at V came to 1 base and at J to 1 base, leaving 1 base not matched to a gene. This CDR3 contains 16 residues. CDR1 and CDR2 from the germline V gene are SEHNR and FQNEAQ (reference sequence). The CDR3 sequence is CASSLGDRGSYNEQFF. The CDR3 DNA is TGTGCCAGCAGCTTAGGGGACAGGGGTTCCTACAATGAGCAGTTCTTC.

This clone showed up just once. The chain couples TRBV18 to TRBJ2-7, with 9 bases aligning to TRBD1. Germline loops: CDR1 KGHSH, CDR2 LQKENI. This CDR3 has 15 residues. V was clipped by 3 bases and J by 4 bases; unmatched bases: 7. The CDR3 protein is CASSPPGTGSYEQYF. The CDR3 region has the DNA TGTGCCAGCTCACCCCCCGGGACAGGGTCTTACGAGCAGTACTTC.

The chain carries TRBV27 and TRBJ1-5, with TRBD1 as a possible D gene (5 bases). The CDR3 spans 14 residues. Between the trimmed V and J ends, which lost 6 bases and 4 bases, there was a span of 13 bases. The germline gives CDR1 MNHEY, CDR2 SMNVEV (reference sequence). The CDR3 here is CASSFTGRNQPQHF. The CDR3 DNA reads TGTGCCAGCAGCTTCACAGGAAGAAATCAGCCCCAGCATTTT.

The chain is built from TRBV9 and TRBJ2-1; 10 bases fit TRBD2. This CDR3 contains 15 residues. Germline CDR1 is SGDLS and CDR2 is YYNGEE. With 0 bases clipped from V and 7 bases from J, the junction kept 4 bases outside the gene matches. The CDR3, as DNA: TGTGCCAGCAGCGTAGGAGCTAGCGGGGGTAATGAGCAGTTCTTC. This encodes CASSVGASGGNEQFF.

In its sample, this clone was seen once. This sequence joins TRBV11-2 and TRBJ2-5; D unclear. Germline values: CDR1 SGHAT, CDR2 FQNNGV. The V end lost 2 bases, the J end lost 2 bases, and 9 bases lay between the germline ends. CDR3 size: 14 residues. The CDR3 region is CASSLSSLQETQYF. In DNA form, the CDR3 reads TGTGCCAGCAGCTTATCCAGTCTTCAAGAGACCCAGTACTTC.

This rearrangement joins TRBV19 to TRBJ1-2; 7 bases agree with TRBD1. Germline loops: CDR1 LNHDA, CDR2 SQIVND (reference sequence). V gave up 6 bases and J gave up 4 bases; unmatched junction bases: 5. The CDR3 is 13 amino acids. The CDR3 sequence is CASRLEGAYGYTF. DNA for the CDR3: TGTGCCAGTAGGCTCGAGGGGGCCTATGGCTACACCTTC.

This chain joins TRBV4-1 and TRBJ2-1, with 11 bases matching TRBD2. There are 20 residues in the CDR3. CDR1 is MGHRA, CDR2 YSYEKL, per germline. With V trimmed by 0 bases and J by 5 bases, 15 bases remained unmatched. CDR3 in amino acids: CASSQDRGSGGAFKHNEQFF. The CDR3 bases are TGCGCCAGCAGCCAAGATCGGGGTAGCGGGGGGGCCTTTAAACACAATGAGCAGTTCTTC.

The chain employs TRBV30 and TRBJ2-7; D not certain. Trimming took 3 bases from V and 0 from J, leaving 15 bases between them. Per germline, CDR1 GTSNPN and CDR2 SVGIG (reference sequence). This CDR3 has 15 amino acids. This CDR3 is CAWRNMGRFSYEQYF. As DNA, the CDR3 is TGTGCCTGGAGGAATATGGGCAGATTCTCCTACGAGCAGTACTTC.